This T cell receptor (beta chain) was profiled in a study of T cells in tuberculosis. Only in-frame clones appear in the TCRdb table, and some are missing; sequencing was by immunoSEQ multiplex PCR. The repertoire includes tens of thousands of clones, roughly 94% of them detected once, and 6.5% to 8% sits in the top ten. With 0 bases clipped from V and 3 bases from J, the junction kept 3 bases outside the gene matches. The V gene's germline CDR1 is SGHRS and CDR2 YFSETQ. The CDR3 spans 16 residues. Sample: PBMCs. The receptor's source is a donor aged 10 to 29 with latent tuberculosis or without tuberculosis infection. J is TRBJ2-1 and V is TRBV5-1; 10 bases align to TRBD2. CDR3 coding DNA: TGCGCCAGCAGCTTGGATAGCGGGAGGATCTACAATGAGCAGTTCTTC. Protein sequence: CASSLDSGRIYNEQFF.